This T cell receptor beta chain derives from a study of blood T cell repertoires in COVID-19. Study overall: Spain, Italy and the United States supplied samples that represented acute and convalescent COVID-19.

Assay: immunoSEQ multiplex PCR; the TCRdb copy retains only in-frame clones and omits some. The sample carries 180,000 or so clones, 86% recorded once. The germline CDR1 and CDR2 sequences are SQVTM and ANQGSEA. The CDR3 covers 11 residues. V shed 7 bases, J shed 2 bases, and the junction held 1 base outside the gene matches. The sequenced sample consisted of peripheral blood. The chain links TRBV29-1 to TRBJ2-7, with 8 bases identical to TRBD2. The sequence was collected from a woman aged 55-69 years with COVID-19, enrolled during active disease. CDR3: CSAGLAYEQYF. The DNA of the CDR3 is TGCAGCGCGGGACTAGCCTACGAGCAGTACTTC.